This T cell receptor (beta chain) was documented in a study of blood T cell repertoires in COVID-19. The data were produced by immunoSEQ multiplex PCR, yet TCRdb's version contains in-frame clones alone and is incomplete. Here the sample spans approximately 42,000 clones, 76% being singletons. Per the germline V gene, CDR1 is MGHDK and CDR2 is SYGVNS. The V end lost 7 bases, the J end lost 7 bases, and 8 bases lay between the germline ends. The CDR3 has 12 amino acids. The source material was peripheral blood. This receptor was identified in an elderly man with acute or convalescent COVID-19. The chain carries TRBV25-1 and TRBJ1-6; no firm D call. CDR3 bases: TGTGCCAGCACCCCGGGGAATTCACCCCTCCACTTT. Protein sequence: CASTPGNSPLHF.